The 32 T cell receptor beta chains below were found in one sample sequenced in a study of PD-L1 blockade in urothelial cancer. The protocol was immunoSEQ multiplex PCR, while the TCRdb copy is restricted to in-frame clones and leaves out a portion. The top ten hold about 4% of the sample, which has some 41,000 clones, 88% seen once. Sample: PBMCs, taken around atezolizumab (anti-PD-L1) treatment. These receptors came from a man older than 75 with urothelial cancer.

V usage is TRBV6-4 and J usage is TRBJ2-1, with 13 bases matching TRBD2. Looked up from germline, CDR1 is MRHNA and CDR2 is SNTAGT. Trimming at V came to 0 bases and at J to 0 bases, leaving 5 bases not matched to a gene. CDR3 size: 19 residues. CDR3 in amino acids: CASSDSTSGRRGSYNEQFF. The CDR3 nucleotides are TGTGCCAGCAGTGACTCGACTAGCGGGAGGAGGGGCTCCTACAATGAGCAGTTCTTC.

This rearrangement joins TRBV29-1 to TRBJ2-4; D not certain. Germline V gives CDR1 SQVTM, CDR2 ANQGSEA. The CDR3 runs to 12 residues. V lost 3 bases and J lost 5, with 8 bases in between. The CDR3 nucleotides are TGCAGCGTTGACCCCCCTGAAAACATTCAGTACTTC. It translates to CSVDPPENIQYF.

This chain joins TRBV11-2 and TRBJ2-7, with TRBD2 matching 8 bases. V was pared by 3 bases and J by 0 bases, with 1 base of the junction left unmatched. The CDR3 spans 14 residues. CDR1 and CDR2 (germline): SGHAT, FQNNGV. The chain's CDR3 is CASSFSGNSYEQYF. CDR3 in DNA: TGTGCCAGCAGCTTTAGCGGGAACTCCTACGAGCAGTACTTC.

This chain joins TRBV19 and TRBJ2-7, with 10 bases matching TRBD1. Germline values: CDR1 LNHDA, CDR2 SQIVND (reference sequence). The CDR3 covers 15 residues. The J segment lost 2 bases and the V segment lost 5 bases, leaving 6 bases of the junction unmatched. The DNA for the CDR3 is TGTGCCAGTAGTGCCACGGACAGGGGGACCTACGAGCAGTACTTC. The encoded protein is CASSATDRGTYEQYF.

The chain couples TRBV5-6 to TRBJ1-2; TRBD1 agrees at 9 bases. The CDR3 has 15 residues. The germline gives CDR1 SGHDT, CDR2 YYEEEE. Losses at the gene ends were 4 bases for V and 7 bases for J; bases not matched to a gene: 11. This CDR3 reads CASSGGTGQFSGYTF. In DNA, the CDR3 is TGTGCCAGCAGCGGCGGGACAGGGCAGTTTAGTGGCTACACCTTC.

The CDR3, as DNA: TGCAGCGTTGAGAGGGGGGGGCACATAGATACGCAGTATTTT. It is translated as CSVERGGHIDTQYF. The rearrangement links TRBV29-1 to TRBJ2-3, with D maybe TRBD2 (7 bases). The CDR3 length is 14 residues. Germline assignment: CDR1 SQVTM and CDR2 ANQGSEA. Trimming pared 3 bases from V and 5 bases from J, leaving 15 bases between.

J is TRBJ1-2 and V is TRBV5-1; TRBD1 matches 9 bases. CDR3 length: 13 residues. Germline V lookup: CDR1 SGHRS, CDR2 YFSETQ. V gave up 6 bases and J gave up 5 bases; unmatched junction bases: 5. The DNA of the CDR3 is TGCGCCAGCAATCCGACAGGGGGTTATGGCTACACCTTC. Translated: CASNPTGGYGYTF. Based on the CDR3 plus reference TRBV5-1 and TRBJ1-2, the full variable domain is KAGVTQTPRYLIKTRGQQVTLSCSPISGHRSVSWYQQTPGQGLQFLFEYFSETQRNKGNFPGRFSGRQFSNSRSEMNVSTLELGDSALYLCASNPTGGYGYTFGSGTRLTVV.

The chain uses TRBV6-5 and TRBJ2-7, with 9 bases lining up with TRBD1. The CDR3 covers 14 residues. Germline assignment: CDR1 MNHEY and CDR2 SVGAGI. V lost 7 bases to trimming and J lost 6 bases; unmatched junction nucleotides: 10. This CDR3 reads CASILGQGRGEQYF. CDR3 nucleotides: TGTGCCAGCATCTTAGGACAGGGGAGAGGCGAGCAGTACTTC.

This chain uses TRBV4-1 with TRBJ2-3; 12 bases agree with TRBD2. Looked up from germline, CDR1 is MGHRA and CDR2 is YSYEKL. V shed 2 bases and J 1 base; nucleotides not matched to a gene: 1. This CDR3 is 16 amino acids long. The chain's CDR3 is CASSQLAGGGTDTQYF. For the CDR3, the DNA is TGCGCCAGCAGCCAACTAGCGGGAGGGGGCACAGATACGCAGTATTTT.

This rearrangement joins TRBV2 to TRBJ1-3; 7 positions match TRBD1. The germline CDR1 and CDR2 sequences are SNHLY and FYNNEI. CDR3 length: 14 residues. The V segment lost 5 bases and the J segment 9 bases; nucleotides outside the gene matches: 10. DNA for the CDR3: TGTGCCAGCAGTTTCCGGGACAGAGACACCACCATATATTTT. Its translation: CASSFRDRDTTIYF. The whole variable domain, filled in from reference TRBV2 and TRBJ1-3, reads EPEVTQTPSHQVTQMGQEVILRCVPISNHLYFYWYRQILGQKVEFLVSFYNNEISEKSEIFDDQFSVERPDGSNFTLKIRSTKLEDSAMYFCASSFRDRDTTIYFGEGSWLTVV.

The chain combines TRBV14 with TRBJ1-2, with 8 positions matching TRBD1. J gave up 0 bases and V 3 bases, and 12 bases lay outside the gene matches. The CDR3 length is 18 residues. Germline CDR1 SGHDN, CDR2 FVKESK. CDR3 DNA: TGTGCCAGCAGCCATCCAAACCTCCACAGGGGGACTAACTATGGCTACACCTTC. Translation gives CASSHPNLHRGTNYGYTF.

V is TRBV19 and J is TRBJ1-2; 10 bases fit TRBD1. The length of the CDR3 is 15 residues. V lost 6 bases to trimming and J lost 7 bases; unmatched junction nucleotides: 11. The V gene's germline CDR1 is LNHDA and CDR2 SQIVND (reference sequence). The CDR3 DNA sequence: TGTGCCAGTAGCCGGAAGAAGACAGGGGGCGGTGGCTACACCTTC. Its protein is CASSRKKTGGGGYTF.

This sequence joins TRBV5-5 and TRBJ2-2; possible D gene TRBD2, 6 bases. Germline CDR1 is SGHKS and CDR2 is YYEKEE (reference sequence). This CDR3 comprises 15 residues. Deletions cut 7 bases from V and 5 bases from J, with 18 bases between. CDR3 in DNA: TGTGCCAGCCTCCCCGGGGTGGCGGGGACCGGGGAGCTGTTTTTT. Its protein is CASLPGVAGTGELFF.

The rearrangement links TRBV5-6 to TRBJ2-6; D remains unclear. The V and J ends lost 4 bases and 0 bases respectively, with 5 bases between them. Germline CDR1 and CDR2: SGHDT and YYEEEE. This CDR3 region has 14 residues. The CDR3 nucleotides read TGTGCCAGCAGCGAGTACTCTGGGGCCAACGTCCTGACTTTC. Amino acid sequence: CASSEYSGANVLTF.

This sequence joins TRBV18 and TRBJ2-1; 7 positions match TRBD1. V dropped 3 bases and J dropped 10; count of bases not matched to a gene: 3. The CDR3 length is 12 residues. The germline V gene has CDR1 KGHSH and CDR2 LQKENI. In DNA, the CDR3 is TGTGCCAGCTCACCGCAGGACAGGGAGCAGTTCTTC. Its protein is CASSPQDREQFF.

The J gene is TRBJ2-1, the V gene TRBV4-1, with TRBD2 matching over 11 bases. Per the germline V gene, CDR1 is MGHRA and CDR2 is YSYEKL. Trimming cost V 1 base and J 11 bases; bases outside gene matches: 4. The CDR3 consists of 14 residues. The chain's CDR3 is CASSQVTSGRQQFF. CDR3 coding DNA: TGCGCCAGCAGCCAAGTAACTAGCGGGAGACAGCAGTTCTTC.

The chain recombines TRBV18 with TRBJ2-3; 8 nucleotides line up with TRBD1. Germline lookup yields CDR1 KGHSH and CDR2 LQKENI. Unmatched junction bases numbered 17, after V lost 4 bases and J lost 11 bases. The CDR3 totals 16 residues. The CDR3 DNA is TGTGCCAGCTCACTTAAACGGGACAGGAATCTCGGGGGGCAGTATTTT. This translates into CASSLKRDRNLGGQYF.

This chain links TRBV7-9 with TRBJ2-7; D possibly corresponds to TRBD2 (6 bases). This CDR3 is 13 amino acids long. Germline CDR1 SEHNR, CDR2 FQNEAQ (reference sequence). Trimming stripped 5 bases from V and 6 bases from J, with 14 bases between. CDR3 in DNA: TGTGCCAGCAGCCTGGCCGGGGGACTCGAGCAGTACTTC. It is translated as CASSLAGGLEQYF.

About this clone: The junction differs from germline at one of its ends, possibly a read error. V and J are TRBV20-1 and TRBJ1-2, with D maybe TRBD1 (5 bases). Germline V lookup: CDR1 DFQATT, CDR2 SNEGSKA (reference sequence). This CDR3 has 11 residues. The CDR3 sequence: CSGASNYGYTF. The CDR3 DNA sequence: TGTAGTGGGGCTTCGAACTATGGCTACACCTTC.

J is TRBJ1-5 and V is TRBV6-1; possible D gene TRBD1, 5 bases. Between the trimmed V and J ends, which lost 8 bases and 7 bases, there was a span of 15 bases. The CDR3 extends over 13 amino acids. Germline lookup yields CDR1 MNHNS and CDR2 SASEGT. The DNA for the CDR3 is TGTGCCAGCCAGGGAGGGGTAGGACAGCCCCAGCATTTT. As protein: CASQGGVGQPQHF.

The chain recombines TRBV10-1 with TRBJ1-1, with 8 bases lining up with TRBD1. V shed 0 bases, J shed 6 bases, and the junction held 6 bases outside the gene matches. The CDR3 runs 15 residues. The germline gives CDR1 WNHNN, CDR2 SYGVQD (reference sequence). The CDR3 loop is CASSESRTGRAEAFF. CDR3 nucleotide sequence: TGCGCCAGCAGTGAGTCCAGGACAGGGCGAGCTGAAGCTTTCTTT.

The gene calls are TRBV4-1 and TRBJ2-7, with 9 bases that match TRBD2. Germline V lookup: CDR1 MGHRA, CDR2 YSYEKL. This CDR3 spans 17 amino acids. V was clipped by 1 base and J by 2 bases; unmatched bases: 9. CDR3 bases: TGCGCCAGCAGCCAAGGCGAGGGGACTAGCCGACCCTACGAGCAGTACTTC. Translating gives CASSQGEGTSRPYEQYF.

The chain recombines TRBV11-2 with TRBJ2-3; TRBD2 is a possible D gene (6 bases). The CDR3 has 17 residues. Germline V gives CDR1 SGHAT, CDR2 FQNNGV. V lost 4 bases and J 2 bases, leaving 19 bases between the germline ends. CDR3: CASSSLGVGGPTDTQYF. CDR3 DNA sequence: TGTGCCAGCAGCTCCCTGGGGGTGGGAGGACCCACAGATACGCAGTATTTT.

The rearrangement links TRBV9 to TRBJ2-3, with 11 bases identical to TRBD2. The CDR3 contains 17 residues. V lost 5 bases, J lost 2 bases, and 10 bases stayed unmatched. CDR1 is SGDLS and CDR2 is YYNGEE in the germline V gene. In DNA, the CDR3 is TGTGCCAGCAGTAGGCAGGGGACTAGCGGAACCACAGATACGCAGTATTTT. Translating it yields CASSRQGTSGTTDTQYF.

The chain uses TRBV7-2 and TRBJ2-3; possibly TRBD1 for D (6 bases). The germline V gene encodes CDR1 SGHTA and CDR2 FQGNSA. The ends were cut back, 5 bases at V and 2 bases at J, with 14 bases in the middle. The CDR3 sequence is 15 residues long. CDR3 residues: CASSAPGHYTDTQYF. The DNA for the CDR3 is TGTGCCAGCAGCGCACCGGGACATTACACAGATACGCAGTATTTT.

This chain joins TRBV2 and TRBJ1-5; 7 bases align to TRBD1. CDR3 length: 15 residues. The V segment lost 6 bases and the J segment 1 base; nucleotides outside the gene matches: 6. Germline V gene sequence: CDR1 SNHLY, CDR2 FYNNEI. The CDR3 loop reads CASRSRGTSNQPQHF. The CDR3 bases are TGTGCCAGCAGAAGCAGGGGGACGAGCAATCAGCCCCAGCATTTT.

V usage is TRBV7-9 and J usage is TRBJ2-1, with 11 bases lining up with TRBD2. The CDR3 is made up of 17 amino acids. V dropped 0 bases and J dropped 6; count of bases not matched to a gene: 7. Germline CDR1 reads SEHNR; CDR2 reads FQNEAQ (reference sequence). CDR3: CASSLALGLAGSNEQFF. In DNA form, the CDR3 reads TGTGCCAGCAGCTTAGCCCTTGGACTAGCGGGCAGCAATGAGCAGTTCTTC.

This CDR3 reads CASSLAGGAYEQYF. CDR3 sequence (DNA): TGTGCCAGCAGCTTAGCGGGAGGTGCCTACGAGCAGTACTTC. This chain uses TRBV11-2 with TRBJ2-7; TRBD2 agrees at 7 bases. CDR1 is SGHAT and CDR2 is FQNNGV in the germline V gene. This CDR3 spans 14 amino acids. Trimming removed 1 base from V and 2 bases from J; junction bases left unmatched: 2.

The genes are TRBV2 and TRBJ2-3; 11 positions match TRBD2. The CDR3 is 12 residues long. The J segment lost 14 bases and the V segment lost 5 bases, leaving 6 bases of the junction unmatched. CDR1 is SNHLY and CDR2 is FYNNEI in the germline V gene. For the CDR3, the DNA is TGTGCCAGCAGTATGACTAGCGGGGCCCCGTATTTT. Its protein product is CASSMTSGAPYF.

The chain employs TRBV5-1 and TRBJ2-2; TRBD2 might be the D (5 bases). The CDR3 is 15 residues long. Germline V gene sequence: CDR1 SGHRS, CDR2 YFSETQ. Trimming left V 0 bases short and J 8 bases short, with 14 bases between. For the CDR3, the DNA is TGCGCCAGCAGCTTGGCCCCGAGGGATGGGGGGGAGCTGTTTTTT. Translation gives CASSLAPRDGGELFF.

The chain couples TRBV18 to TRBJ2-2; no reliable D call. The V end was cut by 2 bases, the J end by 1 base, with 8 bases between. CDR3 size: 15 residues. Germline V lookup: CDR1 KGHSH, CDR2 LQKENI. The CDR3 loop is CASSPTLENTGELFF. The CDR3 DNA sequence: TGTGCCAGCTCACCAACCCTAGAGAACACCGGGGAGCTGTTTTTT.

This rearrangement joins TRBV11-3 to TRBJ2-5, with TRBD1 matching 7 bases. Losses at the gene ends were 5 bases for V and 3 bases for J; bases not matched to a gene: 6. Germline CDR1 reads SGHNT; CDR2 reads YENEEA. The length of the CDR3 is 14 residues. As DNA, the CDR3 is TGTGCCAGCAGCGGATCCGACAGGGAAGAGACCCAGTACTTC. This sequence encodes CASSGSDREETQYF.